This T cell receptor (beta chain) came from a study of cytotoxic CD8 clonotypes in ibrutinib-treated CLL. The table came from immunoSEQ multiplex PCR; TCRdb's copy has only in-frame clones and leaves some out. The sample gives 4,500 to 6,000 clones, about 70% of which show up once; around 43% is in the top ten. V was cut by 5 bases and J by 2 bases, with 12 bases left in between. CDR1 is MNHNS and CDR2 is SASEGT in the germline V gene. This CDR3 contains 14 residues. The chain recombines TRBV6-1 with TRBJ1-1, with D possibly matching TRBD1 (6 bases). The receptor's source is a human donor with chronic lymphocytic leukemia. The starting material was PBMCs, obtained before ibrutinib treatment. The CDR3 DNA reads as TGTGCCAGCAGTTTTAGACAGGACAACACTGAAGCTTTCTTT. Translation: CASSFRQDNTEAFF.